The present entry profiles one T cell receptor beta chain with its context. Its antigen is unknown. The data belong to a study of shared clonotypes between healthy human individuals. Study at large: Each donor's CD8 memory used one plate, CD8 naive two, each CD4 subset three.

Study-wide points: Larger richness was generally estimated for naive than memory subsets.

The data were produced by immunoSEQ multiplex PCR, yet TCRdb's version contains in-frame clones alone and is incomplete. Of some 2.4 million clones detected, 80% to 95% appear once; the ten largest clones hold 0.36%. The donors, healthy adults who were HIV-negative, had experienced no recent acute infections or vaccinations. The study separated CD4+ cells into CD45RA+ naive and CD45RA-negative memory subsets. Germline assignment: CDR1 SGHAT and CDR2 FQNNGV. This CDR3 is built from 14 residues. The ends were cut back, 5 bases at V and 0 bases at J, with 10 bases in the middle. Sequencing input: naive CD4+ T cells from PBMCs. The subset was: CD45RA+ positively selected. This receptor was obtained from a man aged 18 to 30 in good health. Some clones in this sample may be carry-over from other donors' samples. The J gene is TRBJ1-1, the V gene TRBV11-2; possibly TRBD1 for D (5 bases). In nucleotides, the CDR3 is TGTGCCAGCAGCCCAAGACAGATGAACACTGAAGCTTTCTTT. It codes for CASSPRQMNTEAFF.